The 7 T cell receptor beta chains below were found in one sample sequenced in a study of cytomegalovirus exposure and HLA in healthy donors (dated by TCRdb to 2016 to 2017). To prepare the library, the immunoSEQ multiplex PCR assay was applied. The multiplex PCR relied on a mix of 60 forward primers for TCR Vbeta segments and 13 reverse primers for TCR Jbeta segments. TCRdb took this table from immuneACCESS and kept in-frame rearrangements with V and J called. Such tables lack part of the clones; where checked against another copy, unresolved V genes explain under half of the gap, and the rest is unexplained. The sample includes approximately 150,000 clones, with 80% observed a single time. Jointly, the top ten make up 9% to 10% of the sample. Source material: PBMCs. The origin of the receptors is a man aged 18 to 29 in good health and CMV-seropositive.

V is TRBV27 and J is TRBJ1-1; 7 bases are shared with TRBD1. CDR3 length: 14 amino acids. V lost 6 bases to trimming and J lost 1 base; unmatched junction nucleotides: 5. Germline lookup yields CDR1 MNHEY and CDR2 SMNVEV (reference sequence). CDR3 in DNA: TGTGCCAGCAGCCGTCGGACAGGGAACACTGAAGCTTTCTTT. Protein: CASSRRTGNTEAFF.

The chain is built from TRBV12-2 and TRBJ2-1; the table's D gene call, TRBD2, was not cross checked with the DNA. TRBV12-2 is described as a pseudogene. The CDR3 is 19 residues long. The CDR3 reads CASRLAVQREGPVNNEQFF. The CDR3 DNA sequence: TGTGCAAGTCGCTTAGCTGTCCAGCGGGAGGGCCCGGTGAACAATGAGCAGTTCTTC.

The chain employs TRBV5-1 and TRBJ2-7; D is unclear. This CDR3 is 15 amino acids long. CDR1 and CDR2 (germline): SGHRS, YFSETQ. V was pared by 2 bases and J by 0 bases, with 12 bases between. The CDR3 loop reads CASSFMGEYSYEQYF. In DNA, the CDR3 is TGCGCCAGCAGCTTCATGGGCGAATACTCCTACGAGCAGTACTTC.

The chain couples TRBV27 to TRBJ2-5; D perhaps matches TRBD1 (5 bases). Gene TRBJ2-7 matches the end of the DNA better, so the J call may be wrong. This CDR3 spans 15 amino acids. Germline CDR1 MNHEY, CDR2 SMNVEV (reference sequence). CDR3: CASSLGAKGRYEQYF. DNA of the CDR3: TGTGCCAGCAGTTTAGGGGCCAAGGGGCGGTACGAGCAGTACTTC.

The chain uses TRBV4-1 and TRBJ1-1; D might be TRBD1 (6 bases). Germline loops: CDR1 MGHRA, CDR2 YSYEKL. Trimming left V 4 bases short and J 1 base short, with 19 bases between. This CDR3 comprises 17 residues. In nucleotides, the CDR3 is TGCGCCAGCAGCCTCCGGCCCAGACAGGACTCGAACACTGAAGCTTTCTTT. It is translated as CASSLRPRQDSNTEAFF.

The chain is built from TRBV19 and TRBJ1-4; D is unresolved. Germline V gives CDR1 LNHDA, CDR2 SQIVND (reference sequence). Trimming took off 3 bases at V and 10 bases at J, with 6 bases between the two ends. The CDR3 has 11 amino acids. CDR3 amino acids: CASSIAGKLFF. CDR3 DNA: TGTGCCAGTAGTATCGCCGGAAAACTGTTTTTT.

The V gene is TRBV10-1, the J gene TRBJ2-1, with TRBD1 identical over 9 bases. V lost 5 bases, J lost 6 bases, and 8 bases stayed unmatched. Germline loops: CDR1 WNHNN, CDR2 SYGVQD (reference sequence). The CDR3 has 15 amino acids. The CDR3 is CASSRDRVLGNEQFF. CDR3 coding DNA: TGCGCCAGCAGTCGGGACAGGGTACTCGGCAATGAGCAGTTCTTC.